The T cell receptor (beta chain) described here comes from a study of blood T cell repertoires in COVID-19. Overall study context: COVID-19 samples collected from the United States, Italy and Spain covered acute and convalescent phases.

Germline CDR1 reads LNHDA; CDR2 reads SQIVND (reference sequence). The V and J ends lost 6 bases and 9 bases, in that order; junction bases with no gene match: 8. The CDR3 is 15 residues long. Assay used: immunoSEQ multiplex PCR; TCRdb lists only in-frame clones, some missing. This table has 85,000 to 130,000 clones, 75% to 85% appearing once. Material for sequencing was peripheral blood. This clonotype was sampled from a man in his 60s with acute or convalescent COVID-19. The rearrangement uses TRBV19 and TRBJ2-1, with 13 bases matching TRBD2. The CDR3 spells CASRGLAGTFGEQFF. The CDR3 bases are TGTGCCAGTAGGGGACTAGCGGGAACCTTCGGTGAGCAGTTCTTC.